Presented here are 32 T cell receptor beta chains from one specimen sequenced in a study of lymphopenia after photon versus proton radiotherapy. Profiling relied on immunoSEQ multiplex PCR, and the TCRdb table lists in-frame clones only, not all of them. The sample lists 9,500 to 15,000 clones, 70% to 90% occurring once. The sample consisted of peripheral blood, taken from a patient treated with proton-based radiotherapy. The source of these receptors is a man in his 60s with pancreatic cancer.

The chain carries TRBV11-3 and TRBJ2-5, with 9 bases fitting TRBD2. V was clipped by 0 bases and J by 5 bases; unmatched bases: 7. Germline values: CDR1 SGHNT, CDR2 YENEEA. There are 16 residues in the CDR3. In DNA form, the CDR3 reads TGTGCCAGCAGCTTAGAAGGGCGGGAGGGGTTTGAGACCCAGTACTTC. It translates to CASSLEGREGFETQYF.

The J gene is TRBJ1-2, the V gene TRBV6-6; no clear D gene. The CDR3 length is 13 residues. Between the trimmed V and J ends, which lost 4 bases and 6 bases, there was a span of 12 bases. In germline, CDR1 is MNHNY, CDR2 SVGAGI (reference sequence). Here the CDR3 reads CASSSDPKDGYTF. The CDR3 DNA is TGTGCCAGCAGTTCAGACCCAAAAGATGGCTACACCTTC.

The gene calls are TRBV11-3 and TRBJ2-3; no clear D gene. The CDR3 runs 12 residues. The V end was cut by 5 bases, the J end by 1 base, with 4 bases between. Germline loops: CDR1 SGHNT, CDR2 YENEEA. CDR3 residues: CASSGGTDTQYF. CDR3 sequence (DNA): TGTGCCAGCAGCGGAGGCACAGATACGCAGTATTTT.

The gene calls are TRBV7-2 and TRBJ2-1; 10 nucleotides match TRBD2. Germline CDR1 is SGHTA and CDR2 is FQGNSA. V lost 5 bases, J lost 5 bases, and 6 bases stayed unmatched. The CDR3 runs 15 residues. CDR3 residues: CASSAGLAPNNEQFF. The CDR3 DNA is TGTGCCAGCAGCGCGGGACTAGCGCCCAACAATGAGCAGTTCTTC. Full variable domain (outside the CDR3, taken from reference TRBV7-2 and TRBJ2-1): GAGVSQSPSNKVTEKGKDVELRCDPISGHTALYWYRQSLGQGLEFLIYFQGNSAPDKSGLPSDRFSAERTGGSVSTLTIQRTQQEDSAVYLCASSAGLAPNNEQFFGPGTRLTVL.

The chain couples TRBV28 to TRBJ2-5, with D unclear. CDR1 and CDR2 from the germline V gene are MDHEN and SYDVKM. Trimming cost V 5 bases and J 7 bases, with 20 bases left between them. The CDR3 totals 15 residues. The CDR3 bases are TGTGCCAGCAGTCTTGGACGGACGGCCCCAGGGACCCAGTACTTC. Translating it yields CASSLGRTAPGTQYF. The complete variable domain, with remaining parts taken from reference TRBV28 and TRBJ2-5, reads DVKVTQSSRYLVKRTGEKVFLECVQDMDHENMFWYRQDPGLGLRLIYFSYDVKMKEKGDIPEGYSVSREKKERFSLILESASTNQTSMYLCASSLGRTAPGTQYFGPGTRLLVL.

The CDR3 loop reads CASSPPSGRGEETQYF. The CDR3 nucleotides are TGTGCCAGCTCACCCCCTAGCGGGAGGGGAGAAGAGACCCAGTACTTC. The chain is built from TRBV18 and TRBJ2-5; 12 positions match TRBD2. The CDR3 is made up of 16 amino acids. J gave up 3 bases and V 3 bases, and 5 bases lay outside the gene matches. In germline, CDR1 is KGHSH, CDR2 LQKENI.

The chain has TRBV14 and TRBJ1-2; 7 bases align to TRBD1. Germline assignment: CDR1 SGHDN and CDR2 FVKESK. CDR3 length: 12 residues. After removal of 6 bases from V and 8 bases from J, the junction contained 6 bases not matched to a gene. The CDR3 region has the DNA TGTGCCAGCAGGTCATACAGGGGCGGCTACACCTTC. Translating gives CASRSYRGGYTF. The whole variable domain, filled in from reference TRBV14 and TRBJ1-2, reads EAGVTQFPSHSVIEKGQTVTLRCDPISGHDNLYWYRRVMGKEIKFLLHFVKESKQDESGMPNNRFLAERTGGTYSTLKVQPAELEDSGVYFCASRSYRGGYTFGSGTRLTVV.

The rearrangement joins TRBV5-1 to TRBJ2-3, with 8 bases aligning to TRBD2. The V segment lost 2 bases and the J segment 3 bases; nucleotides outside the gene matches: 5. CDR3 length equals 15 residues. Germline V CDR1 and CDR2: SGHRS, YFSETQ. The chain's CDR3 is CASSLAGARTDTQYF. DNA of the CDR3: TGCGCCAGCAGCTTAGCGGGGGCCCGAACAGATACGCAGTATTTT.

The rearrangement links TRBV5-5 to TRBJ1-6; D unresolved. The CDR3 sequence is 13 residues long. V was shortened by 0 bases and J by 8 bases, with 6 bases between the two germline ends. Germline V gene data show CDR1 as SGHKS and CDR2 as YYEKEE (reference sequence). CDR3 amino acids: CASSLESYSPLHF. CDR3 nucleotides: TGTGCCAGCAGCTTGGAATCCTATTCACCCCTCCACTTT.

V gene TRBV19 combines with J gene TRBJ2-5; 7 bases map to TRBD1. The J call may be faulty, since TRBJ2-7 better matches the DNA end. This CDR3 has 16 residues. Germline CDR1 and CDR2: LNHDA and SQIVND (reference sequence). The CDR3 here is CASSAGLGQMYYEQYF. CDR3 nucleotide sequence: TGTGCCAGTAGTGCCGGTTTGGGACAGATGTACTACGAGCAGTACTTC.

The V call is TRBV11-2, the J call TRBJ2-7, with D unresolved. Trimming took 2 bases from V and 2 from J, leaving 13 bases between them. CDR3 size: 15 residues. CDR1 SGHAT and CDR2 FQNNGV come from the germline V gene. CDR3 DNA sequence: TGTGCCAGCAGCTTACGTCAGGAACAGCCCTACGAGCAGTACTTC. Amino acid sequence: CASSLRQEQPYEQYF.

V gene TRBV5-6 combines with J gene TRBJ2-5; the match to TRBD2 covers 14 bases. The CDR3 is 19 residues long. V dropped 6 bases and J dropped 0; count of bases not matched to a gene: 13. The germline CDR1 and CDR2 sequences are SGHDT and YYEEEE. As DNA, the CDR3 is TGTGCCAGCACTGAATCGACTAGCGGGAGGGCCTTTTACCAAGAGACCCAGTACTTC. Its translation is CASTESTSGRAFYQETQYF.

The chain uses TRBV29-1 and TRBJ2-7; maybe TRBD1 (6 bases). V was pared by 4 bases and J by 5 bases, with 12 bases between. The CDR3 has 12 residues. Germline V gives CDR1 SQVTM, CDR2 ANQGSEA. CDR3 in DNA: TGCAGCGTTGGGTACAGGGCCCACGAGCAGTACTTC. Amino acid sequence: CSVGYRAHEQYF.

The J gene is TRBJ2-7, the V gene TRBV5-6, with a tentative D call TRBD2 (6 bases). Trimming took off 1 base at V and 12 bases at J, with 23 bases between the two ends. The CDR3 has 15 amino acids. Germline V gene lookup returns CDR1 SGHDT and CDR2 YYEEEE. CDR3 nucleotide sequence: TGTGCCAGCAGCTTGAGAGGTGCAGGGCCGGGAGTGTGGTACTTC. Translation: CASSLRGAGPGVWYF.

CDR3 coding DNA: TGTGCCAGCAGCTTGGGGGGGGTGTCGTCCTACGAGCAGTACTTC. It codes for CASSLGGVSSYEQYF. The chain is built from TRBV7-2 and TRBJ2-7; 7 positions match TRBD2. Trimming took 3 bases from V and 1 from J; bases not matched to a gene: 6. CDR1 is SGHTA, CDR2 FQGNSA, per germline. This CDR3 has 15 amino acids. Full variable domain (missing parts from reference TRBV7-2 and TRBJ2-7): GAGVSQSPSNKVTEKGKDVELRCDPISGHTALYWYRQSLGQGLEFLIYFQGNSAPDKSGLPSDRFSAERTGGSVSTLTIQRTQQEDSAVYLCASSLGGVSSYEQYFGPGTRLTVT.

The chain is built from TRBV15 and TRBJ2-6, with D possibly TRBD1 on 5 matching bases. V lost 0 bases to trimming and J lost 0 bases, with 12 bases between them. This CDR3 is built from 18 residues. Germline V gene data show CDR1 as LNHNV and CDR2 as YYDKDF (reference sequence). The CDR3 loop is CATSREAGIHSGANVLTF. The CDR3, as DNA: TGTGCCACCAGCAGAGAAGCAGGGATTCACTCTGGGGCCAACGTCCTGACTTTC.

The chain couples TRBV25-1 to TRBJ2-6; 8 bases align to TRBD2. V gave up 6 bases and J gave up 1 base; unmatched junction bases: 5. Looked up from germline, CDR1 is MGHDK and CDR2 is SYGVNS. This CDR3 region has 16 residues. The CDR3 reads CASRPSGSSGANVLTF. The CDR3 DNA reads TGTGCCAGCAGACCTAGCGGGTCGTCTGGGGCCAACGTCCTGACTTTC.

The chain couples TRBV10-1 to TRBJ2-5; D gene ambiguous. V was shortened by 0 bases and J by 5 bases, with 10 bases between the two germline ends. Germline V gene data show CDR1 as WNHNN and CDR2 as SYGVQD (reference sequence). This CDR3 comprises 14 residues. CDR3 sequence: CASSESFGIETQYF. The CDR3 bases are TGCGCCAGCAGTGAGTCGTTTGGAATCGAGACCCAGTACTTC.

The chain has TRBV19 and TRBJ2-7; tentative D call: TRBD2 (7 bases). Germline CDR1 LNHDA, CDR2 SQIVND (reference sequence). V lost 7 bases, J lost 6 bases, and 19 bases lay in between. The CDR3 loop spans 14 amino acids. The DNA for the CDR3 is TGTGCCAGTACTTGGACAAGGGGGGAGGGCGAGCAGTACTTC. Residues: CASTWTRGEGEQYF. Using reference TRBV19 and TRBJ2-7 for the parts outside the CDR3, the full variable domain is DGGITQSPKYLFRKEGQNVTLSCEQNLNHDAMYWYRQDPGQGLRLIYYSQIVNDFQKGDIAEGYSVSREKKESFPLTVTSAQKNPTAFYLCASTWTRGEGEQYFGPGTRLTVT.

This chain joins TRBV27 and TRBJ2-1; TRBD2 aligns across 16 bases. Germline lookup yields CDR1 MNHEY and CDR2 SMNVEV (reference sequence). This CDR3 is built from 14 residues. J gave up 8 bases and V 6 bases, and 1 base lay outside the gene matches. CDR3 region: CASRGLAGGYEQFF. CDR3 coding DNA: TGTGCCAGCAGGGGACTAGCGGGAGGGTATGAGCAGTTCTTC.

The chain combines TRBV27 with TRBJ2-1; 7 bases agree with TRBD1. CDR3 length: 15 amino acids. V lost 5 bases and J lost 0; bases outside the gene matches: 4. CDR1 and CDR2 (germline): MNHEY, SMNVEV (reference sequence). As DNA, the CDR3 is TGTGCCAGCAGTCCGACAGGGCCCTCCTACAATGAGCAGTTCTTC. Encoded protein: CASSPTGPSYNEQFF.

This chain uses TRBV29-1 with TRBJ1-3; maybe TRBD1 (6 bases). In germline, CDR1 is SQVTM, CDR2 ANQGSEA. Trimming took off 6 bases at V and 4 bases at J, with 10 bases between the two ends. CDR3 length: 12 residues. The CDR3 is CSVPGEGNTIYF. The CDR3 coding sequence is TGCAGCGTCCCAGGGGAAGGAAACACCATATATTTT.

The rearrangement links TRBV7-3 to TRBJ2-1, with D possibly being TRBD2 (5 bases). The CDR3 runs to 13 residues. V lost 3 bases, J lost 4 bases, and 7 bases lay in between. Germline V gene lookup returns CDR1 SGHTA and CDR2 FQGTGA. The CDR3 loop reads CASSFSGYNEQFF. In nucleotides, the CDR3 is TGTGCCAGCAGCTTTTCGGGATACAATGAGCAGTTCTTC.

The rearrangement links TRBV15 to TRBJ2-1; perhaps TRBD2 as D (6 bases). The V and J ends lost 5 bases and 6 bases respectively, with 17 bases between them. CDR3 length equals 15 residues. Germline V gene lookup returns CDR1 LNHNV and CDR2 YYDKDF (reference sequence). In DNA, the CDR3 is TGTGCCACCAGCGACGGGGGTCGGGACGTCAATGAGCAGTTCTTC. It specifies CATSDGGRDVNEQFF.

The chain links TRBV5-1 to TRBJ2-7; the D is unclear. With 4 bases removed from V and 4 bases from J, the gap between germline ends came to 9 bases. This CDR3 is 12 amino acids long. Germline V gene data show CDR1 as SGHRS and CDR2 as YFSETQ. CDR3: CASSLVGYEQYF. The DNA of the CDR3 is TGCGCCAGCAGCCTGGTTGGGTACGAGCAGTACTTC.

This clone has only a few counts. The CDR3 region is CASSSRRTGKRPTDTQYF. The CDR3 nucleotides are TGTGCCAGCAGCTCCCGCCGGACGGGAAAGCGGCCCACAGATACGCAGTATTTT. The chain has TRBV7-9 and TRBJ2-3; maybe TRBD2 (5 bases). Germline assignment: CDR1 SEHNR and CDR2 FQNEAQ (reference sequence). The germline V and J ends were trimmed by 4 bases and 2 bases, with 22 bases remaining between them. The CDR3 runs 18 residues.

The gene calls are TRBV9 and TRBJ2-1; TRBD2 matches at 14 bases. The CDR3 consists of 15 residues. The V and J ends lost 4 bases and 10 bases, in that order; junction bases with no gene match: 7. Germline values: CDR1 SGDLS, CDR2 YYNGEE. CDR3 DNA: TGTGCCAGCAGCCTCCAGGGACTAGCGGGAGACGAGCAGTTCTTC. It encodes CASSLQGLAGDEQFF.

The chain has TRBV11-2 and TRBJ2-1, with D perhaps given as TRBD1 or TRBD2 (6 bases each). This CDR3 spans 16 amino acids. V was pared by 3 bases and J by 7 bases, with 19 bases between. CDR1 is SGHAT, CDR2 FQNNGV, per germline. The CDR3 protein is CASSFSAPGAGNEQFF. DNA for the CDR3: TGTGCCAGCAGCTTTAGTGCCCCGGGGGCAGGGAATGAGCAGTTCTTC.

The V and J genes are TRBV5-1 and TRBJ2-7; 8 nucleotides match TRBD1. CDR3 size: 14 residues. Germline CDR1 and CDR2: SGHRS and YFSETQ. V lost 2 bases, J lost 3 bases, and 4 bases stayed unmatched. For the CDR3, the DNA is TGCGCCAGCAGCTTAGGACAGGGTTTCTACGAGCAGTACTTC. Translating gives CASSLGQGFYEQYF.

The chain joins TRBV4-1 to TRBJ2-2, with 9 bases identical to TRBD2. V was clipped by 1 base and J by 0 bases; unmatched bases: 6. Germline V CDR1 and CDR2: MGHRA, YSYEKL. There are 18 residues in the CDR3. This CDR3 is CASSQGFLAGANTGELFF. The CDR3 DNA follows: TGCGCCAGCAGCCAAGGCTTCTTAGCGGGAGCGAACACCGGGGAGCTGTTTTTT.

This clone was recorded once. The J gene is TRBJ1-2, the V gene TRBV11-3; 7 nucleotides line up with TRBD1. The J segment lost 5 bases and the V segment lost 1 base, leaving 1 base of the junction unmatched. The CDR3 length is 13 residues. Germline V gives CDR1 SGHNT, CDR2 YENEEA. The CDR3 here is CASSLAGGYGYTF. CDR3 nucleotides: TGTGCCAGCAGCTTAGCAGGGGGATATGGCTACACCTTC.

The rearrangement links TRBV2 to TRBJ1-4, with no clear D. Germline CDR1 and CDR2: SNHLY and FYNNEI. The length of the CDR3 is 13 residues. V lost 8 bases and J lost 7, with 14 bases in between. CDR3 region: CASVWTEAEKLFF. Here the CDR3 DNA reads TGTGCCAGCGTATGGACGGAGGCTGAAAAACTGTTTTTT.